Listed below are T cell receptor beta chains from one sample, sequenced in a study of cytomegalovirus exposure and HLA in healthy donors. Assay: immunoSEQ multiplex PCR; the TCRdb copy retains only in-frame clones and omits some. This table has under 170,000 clones, roughly three quarters appearing once. Sequenced input: PBMCs. These receptors originate from a human donor in good health. Each CDR3 is given without its conserved first and last residue.

>TRBV7-2|10|TRBJ1-1
ASSMGQTQAF
>TRBV15|15|TRBJ2-5
ATSRDFGGRAWETQY
>TRBV29-1|11|TRBJ2-1
SSGEKPYNEQF
>TRBV5-1|12|TRBJ2-7
ASSQDRAYYEQY
>TRBV28|11|TRBJ2-3
ASNGLSTDTQY
>TRBV7-6|13|TRBJ1-6
ASSFGQGLGSPLH
>TRBV9|13|TRBJ1-1
ASSHTQGRNTEAF
>TRBV13|12|TRBJ1-1
ASSAGDENTEAF
>TRBV28|13|TRBJ1-2
ASSLLRTGENGYT
>TRBV14|14|TRBJ2-2
ASSLIPSQGHGELF
>TRBV10-3|13|TRBJ1-1
AISESRQGPTEAF
>TRBV29-1|12|TRBJ2-1
SYTSGSPDNEQF
>TRBV7-2|11|TRBJ2-3
ASNDDFPNTQY
>TRBV11-2|13|TRBJ2-7
ASSPDRGPTYEQY
>TRBV7-2|11|TRBJ1-2
ASSSRSSGGYT
>TRBV5-1|13|TRBJ2-3
ASSPTGGSTDTQY
>TRBV7-2|13|TRBJ2-1
ASSSRQVGNNEQF
>TRBV7-7|15|TRBJ2-5
ASSAGVAGVVRETQY
>TRBV5-1|13|TRBJ2-7
ASSLALAGGYEQY
>TRBV5-1|13|TRBJ1-2
ASSSTGQGYYGYT
>TRBV6-4|12|TRBJ2-1
ASSDSMAGDEQF
>TRBV5-6|14|TRBJ2-3
ASSFGLAGSTDTQY
>TRBV7-9|11|TRBJ1-2
ASSTPSVGGYT
>TRBV19|13|TRBJ2-3
ASSIERERTDTQY
>TRBV5-1|11|TRBJ2-3
ASSRGSTDTQY
>TRBV20-1|9|TRBJ1-2
SARGTDGYT
>TRBV11-2|12|TRBJ2-7
ASSSAPAGVEQY
>TRBV7-3|14|TRBJ2-1
ASSPIASGGLNEQF